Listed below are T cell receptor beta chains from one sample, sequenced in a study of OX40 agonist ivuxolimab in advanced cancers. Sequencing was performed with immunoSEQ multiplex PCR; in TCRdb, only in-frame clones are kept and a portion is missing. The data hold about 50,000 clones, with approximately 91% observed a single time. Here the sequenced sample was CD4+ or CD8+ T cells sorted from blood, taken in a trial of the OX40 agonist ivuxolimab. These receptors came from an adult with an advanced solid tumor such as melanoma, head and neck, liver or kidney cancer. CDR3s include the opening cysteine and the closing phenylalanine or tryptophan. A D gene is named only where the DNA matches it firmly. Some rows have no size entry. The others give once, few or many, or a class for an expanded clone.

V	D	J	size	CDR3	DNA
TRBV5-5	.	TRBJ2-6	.	CASSMLQGLGANVLTF	TGTGCCAGCAGCATGTTACAGGGTCTCGGGGCCAACGTCCTGACTTTC
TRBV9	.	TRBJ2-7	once	CASSVDWSRRGEQYF	TGTGCCAGCAGCGTTGATTGGAGCCGCCGTGGCGAGCAGTACTTC
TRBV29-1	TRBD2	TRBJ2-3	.	CSSSGPAGVPDTQYF	TGCAGCTCATCGGGTCCAGCGGGGGTTCCGGATACGCAGTATTTT
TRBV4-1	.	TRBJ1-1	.	CASSQEVRGVNTEAFF	TGCGCCAGCAGCCAAGAGGTAAGGGGGGTGAACACTGAAGCTTTCTTT
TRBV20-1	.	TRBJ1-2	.	CSASEYGYTF	TGCAGTGCTAGCGAATATGGCTACACCTTC
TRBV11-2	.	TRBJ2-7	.	CASSLPSRRGSYEQYF	TGTGCCAGCAGCTTACCCTCGAGGAGGGGGAGCTACGAGCAGTACTTC
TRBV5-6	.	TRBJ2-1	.	CASRRVGYNEQFF	TGTGCCAGCAGACGGGTGGGCTACAATGAGCAGTTCTTC
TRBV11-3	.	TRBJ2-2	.	CASSLELSGELFF	TGTGCCAGCAGCTTAGAACTCAGCGGGGAGCTGTTTTTT
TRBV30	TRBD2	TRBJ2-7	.	CAWTKAGGYEQYF	TGTGCCTGGACCAAAGCGGGAGGCTACGAGCAGTACTTC
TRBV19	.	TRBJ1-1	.	CASSETWGKAFF	TGTGCCAGTAGTGAGACGTGGGGTAAAGCTTTCTTT
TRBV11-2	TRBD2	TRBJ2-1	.	CASSFVAGGPNEQFF	TGTGCCAGCAGTTTTGTAGCGGGAGGGCCGAATGAGCAGTTCTTC
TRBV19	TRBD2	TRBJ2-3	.	CASSMGTTVGDTQYF	TGTGCCAGTAGTATGGGGACTACTGTTGGAGATACGCAGTATTTT
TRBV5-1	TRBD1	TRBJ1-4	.	CASSPRDRADEKLFF	TGCGCCAGCAGCCCGAGGGACAGGGCAGATGAAAAACTGTTTTTT
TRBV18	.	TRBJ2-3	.	CARRPGRNTDTQYF	TGTGCCAGGCGGCCTGGACGGAACACAGATACGCAGTATTTT
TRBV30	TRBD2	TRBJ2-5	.	CAWSSGAPGETQYF	TGTGCCTGGTCTAGCGGGGCCCCCGGAGAGACCCAGTACTTC
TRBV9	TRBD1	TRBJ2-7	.	CASSVSTTGTGSSYEQYF	TGTGCCAGCAGCGTATCAACCACCGGGACAGGGAGCAGCTACGAGCAGTACTTC
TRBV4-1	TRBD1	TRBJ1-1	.	CASSEDRGRVIGAFF	TGCGCCAGCAGCGAAGACAGGGGGCGCGTAATTGGGGCTTTCTTT
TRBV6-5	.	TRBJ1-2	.	CASSLAGTYGYTF	TGTGCCAGCAGTTTGGCCGGGACCTATGGCTACACCTTC
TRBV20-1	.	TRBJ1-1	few	CSASLPLEAFF	TGCAGTGCTAGCCTCCCCCTTGAAGCTTTCTTT
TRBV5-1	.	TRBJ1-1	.	CASSLGFGAEAFF	TGCGCCAGCAGCTTGGGATTCGGGGCTGAAGCTTTCTTT
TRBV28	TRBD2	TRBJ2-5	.	CASKQRESWKTQYF	TGTGCCAGCAAACAGCGGGAGTCTTGGAAGACCCAGTACTTC
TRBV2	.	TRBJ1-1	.	CASREGVGWTEAFF	TGTGCCAGCAGGGAGGGTGTCGGATGGACTGAAGCTTTCTTT
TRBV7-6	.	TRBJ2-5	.	CASSNRYQETQYF	TGTGCCAGCAGCAACAGGTACCAAGAGACCCAGTACTTC
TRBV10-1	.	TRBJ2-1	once	CASSDQGNEQFF	TGCGCCAGCAGTGACCAGGGGAATGAGCAGTTCTTC
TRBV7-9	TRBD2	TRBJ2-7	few	CASSYDGRLAGGYEQYF	TGTGCCAGCAGCTATGACGGCCGCTTAGCGGGAGGTTACGAGCAGTACTTC
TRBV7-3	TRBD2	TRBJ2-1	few	CASSRLMGLAGGPIGYEQFF	TGTGCCAGCAGCCGCTTAATGGGACTAGCGGGAGGGCCGATAGGTTATGAGCAGTTCTTC